These T cell receptor beta chains were read from a single sample in a study of T cell responses to AZD1222 COVID-19 vaccine. Assay: immunoSEQ multiplex PCR; the TCRdb copy retains only in-frame clones and omits some. Of 150,000 to 190,000 clones in the sample, over 70% were seen once. Source: peripheral blood, taken 28 days after the second AZD1222 dose. The source of these receptors is an adult who received the AZD1222 COVID-19 vaccine. CDR3s include the opening cysteine and the closing phenylalanine or tryptophan. D genes are given only for firm matches. Not all rows give a size; the values are once, few, many and, for expanded clones, a class.

CDR3 DNA: TGCAGCGTTGGGGACAGGGGGGTCCGCGAGCAGTACTTC
CDR3 protein: CSVGDRGVREQYF
clone size: .
D gene: TRBD1
J gene: TRBJ2-7
V gene: TRBV29-1

CDR3 DNA: TGTGCCAGCAGCCCCGCGACCAGGCCCCAAGAGACCCAGTACTTC
CDR3 protein: CASSPATRPQETQYF
clone size: few
D gene: .
J gene: TRBJ2-5
V gene: TRBV5-8

CDR3 DNA: TGTGCCAGCAGCTTTCTAGCGGGAGGGAGCACAGATACGCAGTATTTT
CDR3 protein: CASSFLAGGSTDTQYF
clone size: .
D gene: TRBD2
J gene: TRBJ2-3
V gene: TRBV7-8

CDR3 DNA: TGTGCCAGCAGCTCACTAGGACAGGGTCTTGGAGATACGCAGTATTTT
CDR3 protein: CASSSLGQGLGDTQYF
clone size: .
D gene: TRBD1
J gene: TRBJ2-3
V gene: TRBV11-2

CDR3 DNA: TGTGCCAGCTGGGGGGCCAGGGGGTCCGAGCAGTACTTC
CDR3 protein: CASWGARGSEQYF
clone size: .
D gene: .
J gene: TRBJ2-7
V gene: TRBV6-5

CDR3 DNA: TGTGCCAGCTCACCTACATTAGACCTGTCTGGGGCCAACGTCCTGACTTTC
CDR3 protein: CASSPTLDLSGANVLTF
clone size: .
D gene: .
J gene: TRBJ2-6
V gene: TRBV18

CDR3 DNA: TGTGCCAGCTCACCTCTCCCAAGGACAGGGGCCAATAGCAATCAGCCCCAGCATTTT
CDR3 protein: CASSPLPRTGANSNQPQHF
clone size: .
D gene: TRBD1
J gene: TRBJ1-5
V gene: TRBV18

CDR3 DNA: TGCGCCAGCAGATGGGGAGGAGGGGTTAATGAGCAGTTCTTC
CDR3 protein: CASRWGGGVNEQFF
clone size: .
D gene: .
J gene: TRBJ2-1
V gene: TRBV5-1

CDR3 DNA: TGTGCCAGCAGTTCCCTAGGGTCGGTTAACTATGGCTACACCTTC
CDR3 protein: CASSSLGSVNYGYTF
clone size: .
D gene: .
J gene: TRBJ1-2
V gene: TRBV28

CDR3 DNA: TGCGCCAGCAGCTTGGTAGGGAATAGAGACAATGAGCAGTTCTTC
CDR3 protein: CASSLVGNRDNEQFF
clone size: .
D gene: .
J gene: TRBJ2-1
V gene: TRBV5-1

CDR3 DNA: TGCAGCGTCGAGGGACTAGCGGGAGGGCCTCGCAATGAGCAGTTCTTC
CDR3 protein: CSVEGLAGGPRNEQFF
clone size: few
D gene: TRBD2
J gene: TRBJ2-1
V gene: TRBV29-1

CDR3 DNA: TGTGCCAGCAGCTTAGCAAATAGCCCTCAAAAGAACAATGAGCAGTTCTTC
CDR3 protein: CASSLANSPQKNNEQFF
clone size: .
D gene: .
J gene: TRBJ2-1
V gene: TRBV7-8

CDR3 DNA: TGTGCCAGCACCACACCGGGACAGGGCGACTACGAGCAGTACTTC
CDR3 protein: CASTTPGQGDYEQYF
clone size: .
D gene: TRBD1
J gene: TRBJ2-7
V gene: TRBV5-6